These 10 T cell receptor beta chains share one sample of origin, sequenced in a study of regulatory T cells in long-lasting Graves disease. The sample's time point: persistent/refractory GD, antithyroid drugs over 5 years with positive TRAb. PBMCs provided the RNA from which the TCR library was made. Combining iRepertoire HTBI primers with Arm-PCR of CDR3 regions, the authors built TCR beta libraries. TCRdb passed the multiplex PCR reads through MiXCR, listing each CDR3 protein once. This sample has some 280,000 distinct CDR3 sequences; more than 20% occur once, and the top ten carry about 61%. Sequences were derived from peripheral blood mononuclear cells (PBMCs), sampled when the disease was refractory, from a patient treated with antithyroid drugs. These receptor sequences come from a female donor with Graves disease.

This clonotype was observed at least ten times. V and J are TRBV28 and TRBJ2-7; the D is unclear. From germline, CDR1 is MDHEN and CDR2 SYDVKM. The CDR3 loop spans 13 amino acids. The V gene lost 6 bases and the J gene lost 1 base, with 10 bases spanning the gap. The CDR3 spells CASRPGRSYEQYF. DNA of the CDR3: TGTGCCAGCAGACCCGGACGGTCCTACGAGCAGTACTTC.

The CDR3 region has the DNA TGTGCCAGCAGTTTGACCCGACTAGCGGGCCGCACAGATACGCAGTATTTT. Translating it yields CASSLTRLAGRTDTQYF. This chain joins TRBV2 and TRBJ2-3; 10 bases are a match to TRBD2. V lost 5 bases, J lost 1 base, and 9 bases stayed unmatched. CDR3 length equals 17 residues. Per germline, CDR1 SNHLY and CDR2 FYNNEI. The full variable domain, its missing parts supplied by reference TRBV2 and TRBJ2-3, is EPEVTQTPSHQVTQMGQEVILRCVPISNHLYFYWYRQILGQKVEFLVSFYNNEISEKSEIFDDQFSVERPDGSNFTLKIRSTKLEDSAMYFCASSLTRLAGRTDTQYFGPGTRLTVL.

As for this clonotype: The CDR3 does not close with the conserved phenylalanine or tryptophan, likely indicating a read error. V and J are TRBV11-2 and TRBJ1-2, with 10 positions matching TRBD1. This CDR3 comprises 15 residues. V was pared by 2 bases and J by 5 bases, with 5 bases of the junction left unmatched. CDR1 SGHAT and CDR2 FQNNGV come from the germline V gene. The CDR3 bases are TGTGCCAGCAGCTTATATGGGACAGGGGATTATGGCTACACCCTC. This sequence encodes CASSLYGTGDYGYTL.

Many counts were recorded for this clonotype. The rearrangement links TRBV29-1 to TRBJ1-4; D remains unclear. Germline V gene sequence: CDR1 SQVTM, CDR2 ANQGSEA. Trimming took 6 bases from V and 4 from J, leaving 12 bases between them. The CDR3 totals 13 residues. The CDR3 DNA is TGCAGCGTGACCTCGGGGATTAATGAAAAACTGTTTTTT. It translates to CSVTSGINEKLFF. The full variable domain, its missing parts supplied by reference TRBV29-1 and TRBJ1-4, is SAVISQKPSRDICQRGTSLTIQCQVDSQVTMMFWYRQQPGQSLTLIATANQGSEATYESGFVIDKFPISRPNLTFSTLTVSNMSPEDSSIYLCSVTSGINEKLFFGSGTQLSVL.

The V call is TRBV11-2, the J call TRBJ2-1; D call uncertain. This CDR3 comprises 16 residues. CDR1 and CDR2 from the germline V gene are SGHAT and FQNNGV. V dropped 4 bases and J dropped 0 bases, with 13 bases sitting between them. The CDR3 DNA is TGTGCCAGCAGCTCATATCGTGGCAGCTCCTACAATGAGCAGTTCTTC. Amino acid sequence: CASSSYRGSSYNEQFF.

This clonotype has a handful of counts. The chain carries TRBV14 and TRBJ1-1; 9 positions match TRBD1. CDR3 length: 12 amino acids. J lost 10 bases, V lost 4 bases, and 4 bases had no gene match. Germline assignment: CDR1 SGHDN and CDR2 FVKESK. The CDR3 DNA reads TGTGCCAGCAGCCTTCCGGGACAGGGAGCTTTCTTT. Translation gives CASSLPGQGAFF.

V gene TRBV11-1 combines with J gene TRBJ1-1, with D possibly matching TRBD1 (5 bases). There are 13 residues in the CDR3. Germline V lookup: CDR1 SGHAT, CDR2 FQDESV (reference sequence). The germline V and J ends were trimmed by 4 bases and 11 bases, with 17 bases remaining between them. The CDR3 DNA reads TGTGCCAGCAGCTCCCCGACGGGACCCGGGGCTTTCTTT. Its protein is CASSSPTGPGAFF.

This clonotype was counted a few times. Sequence at one end of the junction differs from germline and may be a read error. CDR3 sequence: CASSYTNPRTSGRPLQF. Written as DNA, the CDR3 is TGTGCCAGCAGTTACACAAATCCTCGGACTAGCGGGAGACCCCTACAATTC. The gene calls are TRBV6-2 or TRBV6-3 and TRBJ2-7, with 13 bases lining up with TRBD2. This CDR3 comprises 17 residues. Germline CDR1 MNHEY, CDR2 SVGEGT.

This clonotype has more than one count but fewer than ten. The rearrangement links TRBV30 to TRBJ1-3; D call uncertain. In germline, CDR1 is GTSNPN, CDR2 SVGIG (reference sequence). The V end was cut by 2 bases, the J end by 0 bases, with 8 bases between. CDR3 length: 14 amino acids. This CDR3 is CAWSFGGSGNTIYF. For the CDR3, the DNA is TGTGCCTGGAGTTTCGGAGGCTCTGGAAACACCATATATTTT.

This clonotype has ten or more counts. The chain uses TRBV2 and TRBJ1-5; D is unclear. The germline CDR1 and CDR2 sequences are SNHLY and FYNNEI. The CDR3 totals 14 residues. With 3 bases removed from V and 2 bases from J, the gap between germline ends came to 8 bases. The chain's CDR3 is CASSEETGNQPQHF. CDR3 DNA: TGTGCCAGCAGTGAGGAGACTGGCAATCAGCCCCAGCATTTT.